A single sample gave rise to the 22 T cell receptor beta chains below, sequenced in a study of T cell repertoires in cytomegalovirus infection. TCRdb re-analysed the reads in MiXCR, keeping a single row per CDR3 protein. The sample has 200,000 or so distinct CDR3 sequences, about 21% seen once; the top ten hold around 2.7%. The specimen was PBMCs. These receptor sequences come from a human donor in good health (CMV status not recorded). Some clones in this sample may be carry-over from other donors' samples.

This clonotype showed up many times. This chain links TRBV28 with TRBJ2-7; D gene unclear. With 5 bases removed from V and 0 bases from J, the gap between germline ends came to 5 bases. This CDR3 has 12 amino acids. Germline V CDR1 and CDR2: MDHEN, SYDVKM. The CDR3, as DNA: TGTGCCAGCAGTGCCATCTCCTACGAGCAGTACTTC. Translating it yields CASSAISYEQYF.

Ten or more counts support this clonotype. The V call is TRBV7-3, the J call TRBJ2-2; D is ambiguous. CDR3 size: 13 residues. Trimming stripped 2 bases from V and 7 bases from J, with 8 bases between. Germline values: CDR1 SGHTA, CDR2 FQGTGA. The CDR3 loop is CASSLGSNGELFF. CDR3 nucleotides: TGTGCCAGCAGCTTAGGCAGTAACGGGGAGCTGTTTTTT.

This clonotype showed up just a few times. The chain joins TRBV4-2 to TRBJ2-3; D not certain. The V and J ends lost 1 base and 4 bases respectively, with 12 bases between them. The germline CDR1 and CDR2 sequences are LGHNA and YNFKEQ. The CDR3 covers 15 residues. CDR3 sequence reads: CASSQGPTSADTQYF. The CDR3 region has the DNA TGTGCCAGCAGCCAAGGTCCGACTTCCGCAGATACGCAGTATTTT.

The chain uses TRBV14 and TRBJ2-2; D is undetermined. This CDR3 has 14 residues. Trimming left V 2 bases short and J 4 bases short, with 8 bases between. The germline V gene has CDR1 SGHDN and CDR2 FVKESK. The CDR3 DNA reads as TGTGCCAGCAGCCAAAAGATGGGCACCGGGGAGCTGTTTTTT. It yields the protein CASSQKMGTGELFF.

This clonotype was seen only a few times. V usage is TRBV12-3 or TRBV12-4 and J usage is TRBJ2-3, with TRBD2 identical over 7 bases. The CDR3 totals 12 residues. The V and J ends lost 10 bases and 3 bases, in that order; junction bases with no gene match: 4. The chain's CDR3 is CATAGGTDTQYF. The CDR3 DNA reads as TGTGCCACCGCCGGGGGGACAGATACGCAGTATTTT.

This chain uses TRBV27 with TRBJ1-1, with TRBD1 identical over 7 bases. The J segment lost 7 bases and the V segment lost 6 bases, leaving 8 bases of the junction unmatched. This CDR3 is 13 amino acids long. The germline gives CDR1 MNHEY, CDR2 SMNVEV (reference sequence). This CDR3 reads CASRRDSQDEAFF. CDR3 DNA: TGTGCCAGCAGACGGGACAGTCAGGATGAAGCTTTCTTT.

This chain links TRBV5-1 with TRBJ1-1; tentatively, D is TRBD1 (5 bases). The CDR3 length is 13 residues. CDR1 is SGHRS and CDR2 is YFSETQ in the germline V gene. Between the trimmed V and J ends, which lost 5 bases and 0 bases, there was a span of 8 bases. The CDR3 sequence is CASRSGMNTEAFF. DNA of the CDR3: TGCGCCAGCAGATCAGGGATGAACACTGAAGCTTTCTTT.

The chain combines TRBV20-1 with TRBJ1-6; perhaps TRBD1 as D (6 bases). The germline V gene has CDR1 DFQATT and CDR2 SNEGSKA (reference sequence). The CDR3 is made up of 15 amino acids. V was trimmed by 3 bases and J by 7 bases, leaving 16 bases between them. The CDR3 reads CSASPGTPGNSPLHF. DNA for the CDR3: TGCAGTGCTAGCCCCGGGACACCGGGGAATTCACCCCTCCACTTT.

This clonotype turned up a few times. The chain combines TRBV5-6 with TRBJ1-5; a weak D match, TRBD1 (5 bases). Germline loops: CDR1 SGHDT, CDR2 YYEEEE. The CDR3 length is 14 residues. The V end was cut by 4 bases, the J end by 0 bases, with 8 bases between. CDR3 bases: TGTGCCAGCAGCGGCGGGACTAGCAATCAGCCCCAGCATTTT. This translates into CASSGGTSNQPQHF.

V usage is TRBV7-9 and J usage is TRBJ2-3, with TRBD2 matching over 11 bases. Germline values: CDR1 SEHNR, CDR2 FQNEAQ (reference sequence). The V segment lost 3 bases and the J segment 2 bases; nucleotides outside the gene matches: 4. The CDR3 totals 16 residues. The CDR3 DNA reads TGTGCCAGCAGCTTCTTACTAGCGGGGGCCACAGATACGCAGTATTTT. Translating gives CASSFLLAGATDTQYF.

The chain combines TRBV19 with TRBJ1-1; TRBD1 agrees at 9 bases. Germline lookup yields CDR1 LNHDA and CDR2 SQIVND (reference sequence). The CDR3 extends over 13 amino acids. V lost 2 bases and J lost 10; bases outside the gene matches: 5. The CDR3 DNA reads as TGTGCCAGTAGTATAAACCCGGACAGGGGAGCTTTCTTT. Protein: CASSINPDRGAFF.

This chain joins TRBV28 and TRBJ2-1; a weak D match, TRBD2 (6 bases). CDR1 MDHEN and CDR2 SYDVKM come from the germline V gene. The CDR3 is 17 residues long. Trimming took 1 base from V and 4 from J, leaving 17 bases between them. In nucleotides, the CDR3 is TGTGCCAGCAGTTTATTAACTAGGGCGGGACGTTACAATGAGCAGTTCTTC. This codes for CASSLLTRAGRYNEQFF.

This clonotype has ten or more counts. V and J are TRBV12-3 or TRBV12-4 and TRBJ1-1; D may be TRBD1 (5 bases). This CDR3 region has 15 residues. The ends were cut back, 6 bases at V and 5 bases at J, with 19 bases in the middle. CDR3 in amino acids: CASSRAGTGDTEAFF. CDR3 DNA: TGTGCCAGCAGCCGGGCCGGGACCGGAGATACTGAAGCTTTCTTT.

A few counts support this clonotype. The chain employs TRBV4-1 and TRBJ2-1; 7 nucleotides align to TRBD2. The length of the CDR3 is 16 residues. Trimming removed 3 bases from V and 6 bases from J; junction bases left unmatched: 11. Per the germline V gene, CDR1 is MGHRA and CDR2 is YSYEKL. The chain's CDR3 is CASSQGTGTTSNEQFF. The CDR3 DNA reads TGCGCCAGCAGCCAGGGGACCGGGACTACCAGCAATGAGCAGTTCTTC.

This clonotype was observed a few times. The chain links TRBV10-2 to TRBJ2-7; TRBD1 matches at 10 bases. Germline V gene sequence: CDR1 WSHSY, CDR2 SAAADI. J gave up 2 bases and V 6 bases, and 4 bases lay outside the gene matches. The CDR3 contains 14 residues. CDR3 protein: CASRGQGETYEQYF. DNA for the CDR3: TGCGCCAGCAGAGGACAGGGGGAGACCTACGAGCAGTACTTC.

J is TRBJ2-7 and V is TRBV6-4; no clear D gene. CDR3 length equals 14 residues. V was clipped by 6 bases and J by 2 bases, with 14 bases between them. CDR1 is MRHNA and CDR2 is SNTAGT in the germline V gene. For the CDR3, the DNA is TGTGCCAGCAGCCATCCCTGTGGACCCTACGAGCAGTACTTC. It specifies CASSHPCGPYEQYF.

In its sample, this clonotype was seen many times. The CDR3 sequence: CASSLVAQGAGGTYEQYF. The CDR3 DNA reads TGTGCCAGCAGCTTAGTGGCCCAGGGGGCGGGAGGCACCTACGAGCAGTACTTC. The chain recombines TRBV7-2 with TRBJ2-7; D is tentatively TRBD1 or TRBD2 (8 bases each). V lost 1 base to trimming and J lost 2 bases, with 21 bases between them. The CDR3 loop spans 18 amino acids. CDR1 is SGHTA and CDR2 is FQGNSA in the germline V gene. Complete variable domain (other parts from reference TRBV7-2 and TRBJ2-7): GAGVSQSPSNKVTEKGKDVELRCDPISGHTALYWYRQSLGQGLEFLIYFQGNSAPDKSGLPSDRFSAERTGGSVSTLTIQRTQQEDSAVYLCASSLVAQGAGGTYEQYFGPGTRLTVT.

This clonotype has more than one count but fewer than ten. This chain connects TRBV6-1 to TRBJ2-1; 7 bases are shared with TRBD1. Trimming at V came to 8 bases and at J to 4 bases, leaving 5 bases not matched to a gene. CDR1 is MNHNS, CDR2 SASEGT, per germline. This CDR3 region has 13 residues. In DNA, the CDR3 is TGTGCCAGCGGGGACAGCCCATACAATGAGCAGTTCTTC. Protein product: CASGDSPYNEQFF.

This clonotype was observed a few times. V usage is TRBV28 and J usage is TRBJ2-7; D not certain. The V end was cut by 7 bases, the J end by 7 bases, with 8 bases between. Germline values: CDR1 MDHEN, CDR2 SYDVKM. This CDR3 has 10 residues. The chain's CDR3 is CASNYPEQYF. The CDR3 nucleotides read TGTGCCAGCAATTACCCGGAGCAGTACTTC.

This sequence joins TRBV7-6 and TRBJ1-1; tentatively, D is TRBD1 (5 bases). The germline CDR1 and CDR2 sequences are SGHVS and FNYEAQ. The V gene lost 1 base and the J gene lost 6 bases, with 24 bases spanning the gap. The CDR3 runs 18 residues. CDR3 amino acids: CASSLDPSGSSGGSEAFF. Here the CDR3 DNA reads TGTGCCAGCAGCTTAGACCCCTCCGGTTCCTCTGGGGGTTCTGAAGCTTTCTTT.

CDR3 sequence reads: CASGRVLNTGELFF. CDR3 bases: TGTGCCAGTGGGCGGGTCCTTAACACCGGGGAGCTGTTTTTT. V gene TRBV6-1 combines with J gene TRBJ2-2; a weak D match, TRBD2 (5 bases). Germline V gives CDR1 MNHNS, CDR2 SASEGT. Trimming removed 9 bases from V and 2 bases from J, with 13 bases in between. The CDR3 is 14 amino acids.

This clonotype was seen only a few times. The V gene is TRBV25-1, the J gene TRBJ1-1, with 8 bases aligning to TRBD1. With V trimmed by 5 bases and J by 3 bases, 8 bases remained unmatched. The length of the CDR3 is 15 residues. CDR1 and CDR2 from the germline V gene are MGHDK and SYGVNS. This chain's CDR3 is CASSTRNRGDTEAFF. CDR3 in DNA: TGTGCCAGCAGTACTCGTAACAGGGGGGACACTGAAGCTTTCTTT.